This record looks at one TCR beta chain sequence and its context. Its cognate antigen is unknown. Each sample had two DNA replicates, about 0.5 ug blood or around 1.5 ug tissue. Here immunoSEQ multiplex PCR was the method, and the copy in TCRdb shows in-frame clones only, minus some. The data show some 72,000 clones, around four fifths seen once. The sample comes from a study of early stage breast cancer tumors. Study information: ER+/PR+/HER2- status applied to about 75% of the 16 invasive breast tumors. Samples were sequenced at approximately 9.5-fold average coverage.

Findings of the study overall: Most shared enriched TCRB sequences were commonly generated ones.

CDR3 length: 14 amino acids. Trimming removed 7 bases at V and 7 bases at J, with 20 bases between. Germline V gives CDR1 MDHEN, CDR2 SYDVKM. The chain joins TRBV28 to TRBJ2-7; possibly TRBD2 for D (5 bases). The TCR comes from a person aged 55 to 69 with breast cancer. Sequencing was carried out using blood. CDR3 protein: CASTSPAARSEQYF. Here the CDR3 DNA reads TGTGCCAGCACCTCCCCAGCGGCACGAAGTGAGCAGTACTTC.